This record concerns one T cell receptor beta chain sequence. Its specific antigen is unknown. Per-base quality was not reported, and no clone a single base away is much larger than it. The source of the sample is a study of post-analysis software for immune sequencing data (dated by TCRdb to between 2015 and 2016). Looking at the study overall: Relapsing-remitting, secondary progressive and progressive-relapsing multiple sclerosis were recorded as disease courses, and subtype annotation was lacking for some patients. Patient repertoires were compared against ten to eleven previously published healthy control repertoires from donors aged roughly 6 to 26 years. A subset of samples was prepared in parallel using single-end sample barcoding, then pooled and co-amplified after Illumina adapter ligation.

Overall results and qualifications from the work: The control group was slightly older than the multiple sclerosis patient group. Patients showed significantly higher frequencies than controls for a handful of TRBV segments, among them TRBV5-6, TRBV5-1 and TRBV20-1. When samples were clustered directly using the F measure, samples prepared in the same batch co-clustered strongly, which prompted a batch-effect correction. Compared with controls, multiple sclerosis patients had significantly lower normalized Chao1 diversity, a finding suggesting substantial peripheral T-cell clonal expansion.

To demonstrate the VDJtools post-analysis software, the study profiled TCR beta repertoires from the peripheral blood of under 15 young patients with multiple sclerosis. Multiple sclerosis patients were children and adolescents aged about 6 to 16 years. The CDR3 covers 13 residues, taking in both the cysteine and the phenylalanine. Here the CDR3 DNA is all that survives: 39 bases in frame from base 1. CDR1 and CDR2, looked up from the germline V gene (reference sequence), are DFQATT and SNEGSKA. Trimming takes 2 bases from V and 2 bases from J, and the germline ends sit 10 bases apart. The library was made by PCR. The reads were generated on an Illumina HiSeq 2500. To reduce PCR and sequencing biases, unique molecular identifiers were incorporated into the TCR beta cDNA libraries. Per 1 to 10 million input T cells, roughly 0.5 million cDNA molecules were obtained, such that each molecule approximated one T cell. The patient libraries were prepared and sequenced with the same protocol used for the earlier healthy control dataset. Samples belonging to the same batch were prepared together, multiplexed and sequenced on a shared HiSeq lane. Per the authors' processing: MIGEC handled the raw barcoded reads, throwing out single-read molecular identifier groups before consensus assembly and CDR3 extraction. Clonotype tables were post-analysed with VDJtools, and diversity was normalized by down-sampling all datasets to the smallest sample size. Repertoire overlap clustering matched CDR3 amino acid but not nucleotide sequences to correct batch-related cross-sample contamination. TCRdb handled the public reads itself, with Q25 trimming in fastp and clone calling in MiXCR, and kept productive beta chains. A single entry per CDR3 protein holds the most common genes and DNA from its merged rows. Here the V and J calls rest on TCRdb's processing, not on the authors' analysis. Within this sample are about 430,000 distinct CDR3 sequences, with approximately 38% of them counted one time only. Around 8% of the sample goes to the ten largest clones.

This receptor was taken from a girl between 2 and 10 years old with multiple sclerosis. Recombination joined TRBV20-1 with TRBJ2-7; too little of a D gene remains to name it. The sample comprised blood. The DNA is as follows: TGCAGTGCTAGAAGCGCGGCAGCCTACGAGCAGTACTTC. Translated, this gives CSARSAAAYEQYF.